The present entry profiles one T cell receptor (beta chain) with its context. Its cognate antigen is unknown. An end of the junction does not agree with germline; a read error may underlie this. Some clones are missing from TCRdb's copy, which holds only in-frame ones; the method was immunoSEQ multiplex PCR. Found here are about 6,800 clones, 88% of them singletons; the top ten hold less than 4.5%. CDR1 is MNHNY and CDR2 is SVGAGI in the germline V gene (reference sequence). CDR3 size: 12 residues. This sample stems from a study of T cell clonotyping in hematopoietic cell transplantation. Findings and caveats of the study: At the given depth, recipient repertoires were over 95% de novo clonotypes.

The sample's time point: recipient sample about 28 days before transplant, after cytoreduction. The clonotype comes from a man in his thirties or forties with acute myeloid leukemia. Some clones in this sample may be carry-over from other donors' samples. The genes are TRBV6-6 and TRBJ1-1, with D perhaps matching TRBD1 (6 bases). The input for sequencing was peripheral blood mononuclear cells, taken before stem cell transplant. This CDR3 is CASSQTGSEAFF. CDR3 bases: TGTGCCAGCAGTCAGACAGGTTCTGAAGCTTTCTTC.